This entry is about one TCR beta chain. Germline CDR1 is SGHDT and CDR2 is YYEEEE. The length of the CDR3 is 16 residues. Trimming cost V 4 bases and J 3 bases; bases outside gene matches: 8. Authors' processing steps: From reference gene primer amplification, estimates of nucleated cell counts were derived. Profiled with immunoSEQ multiplex PCR; TCRdb holds only in-frame clones, not every one. That table supplies the V and J calls and clone size; D and trimming were determined from the DNA. The repertoire holds about 110,000 clones, with under 90% as singletons. This entry is derived from a study of blood T cell repertoires in COVID-19. Study-level background: Sites in the United States, Italy and Spain provided acute and convalescent COVID-19 samples. T cells, B-cell-depleted T cells, or PBMCs supplied cDNA or gDNA.

V is TRBV5-6 and J is TRBJ1-1, with TRBD1 identical over 11 bases. Source material: peripheral blood. The sequence came from a woman in her sixties with acute or convalescent COVID-19. CDR3 DNA: TGTGCCAGCAGCCCCGGGACAGGGGGAAGGGACACTGAAGCTTTCTTT. The encoded protein is CASSPGTGGRDTEAFF.